The subject of this entry is one TCR beta chain. The V and J ends lost 3 bases and 1 base, in that order; junction bases with no gene match: 1. The CDR3 length is 14 residues. Per germline, CDR1 ENHRY and CDR2 SYGVKD. These data belong to a study of blood T cell repertoires in COVID-19. Overall study: Both acute and convalescent COVID-19 samples were obtained from the United States, Italy and Spain. T cells, B-cell-depleted T cells, or PBMCs provided the cDNA or gDNA that served as material.

Sequencing was performed with immunoSEQ multiplex PCR; in TCRdb, only in-frame clones are kept and a portion is missing. The sample yields a few hundred thousand clones, 88% seen once. Adults between roughly 18 and 89 years of age took part from approximately 24 US areas. Participant-reported clinical history was the basis for cohort assignment. Specimen: PBMCs or T cells enriched from blood (not recorded which). V is TRBV10-3 and J is TRBJ1-1, with 8 bases that match TRBD1. This receptor was obtained from a woman in her forties or fifties who had recovered from COVID-19. The CDR3 here is CAISDGQGNTEAFF. As DNA, the CDR3 is TGTGCCATCAGTGACGGACAGGGGAACACTGAAGCTTTCTTT.